The clone carrying this T cell receptor (beta chain) was detected a few times. Its cognate antigen is unknown. This entry belongs to a study of T cells in Graves' hyperthyroidism and ophthalmopathy. Study observations and caveats: Most clonotypes expanded in the thyroid (above 0.001) were also present in blood.

The CDR3 runs to 15 residues. V lost 7 bases to trimming and J lost 1 base, with 14 bases between them. Regions amplified from RNA transcripts were the TCR beta CDR3 regions. When the TCR CDR3 underwent first-round RT-PCR, the HTBI primer set was used. From the multiplex PCR reads, TCRdb called clonotypes with MiXCR, one entry per CDR3 protein. The table has a few hundred thousand distinct CDR3 sequences, 20% seen once. The TCR sequence derives from a man aged 18 to 35 with Graves' hyperthyroidism. Sequencing used blood. The J gene is TRBJ1-3, the V gene TRBV12-3 or TRBV12-4; D uncertain. The CDR3 reads CASIPYGRSGNTIYF. Written as DNA, the CDR3 is TGTGCCAGCATTCCATACGGCAGGTCTGGAAACACCATATATTTT.